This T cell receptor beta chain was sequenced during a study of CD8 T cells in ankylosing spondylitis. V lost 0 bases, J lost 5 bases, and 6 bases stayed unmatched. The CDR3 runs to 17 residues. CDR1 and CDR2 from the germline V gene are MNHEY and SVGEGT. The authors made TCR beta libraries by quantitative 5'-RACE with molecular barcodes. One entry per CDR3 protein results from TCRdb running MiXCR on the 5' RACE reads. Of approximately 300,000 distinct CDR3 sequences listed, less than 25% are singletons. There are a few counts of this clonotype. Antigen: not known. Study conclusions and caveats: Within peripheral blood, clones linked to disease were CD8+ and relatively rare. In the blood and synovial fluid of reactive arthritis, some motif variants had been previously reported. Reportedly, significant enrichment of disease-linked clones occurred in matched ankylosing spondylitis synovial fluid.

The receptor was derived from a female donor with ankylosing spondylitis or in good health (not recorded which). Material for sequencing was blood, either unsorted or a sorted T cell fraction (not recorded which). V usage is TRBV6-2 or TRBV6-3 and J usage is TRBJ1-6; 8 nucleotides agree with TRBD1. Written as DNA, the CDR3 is TGTGCCAGCAGTTACTCGAGACAGGGGCGACATAATTCACCCCTCCACTTT. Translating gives CASSYSRQGRHNSPLHF.